Presented here are 27 T cell receptor beta chains from one specimen sequenced in a study of shared T cell receptors in the human thymus. Sequencing was performed with immunoSEQ multiplex PCR; in TCRdb, only in-frame clones are kept and a portion is missing. The sample has about 380,000 clones; roughly 94% are singletons. Sequenced material: thymocytes. The receptors originated from a human donor.

This rearrangement joins TRBV28 to TRBJ2-7, with TRBD2 identical over 8 bases. CDR3 length: 14 amino acids. Trimming cost V 6 bases and J 3 bases; bases outside gene matches: 7. The germline V gene has CDR1 MDHEN and CDR2 SYDVKM. In nucleotides, the CDR3 is TGTGCCAGCAGGGGAGCGGGAGAAGGCTACGAGCAGTACTTC. Translated: CASRGAGEGYEQYF.

The V call is TRBV11-2, the J call TRBJ2-7; TRBD2 aligns across 8 bases. The CDR3 covers 15 residues. V dropped 5 bases and J dropped 2; count of bases not matched to a gene: 8. From germline, CDR1 is SGHAT and CDR2 FQNNGV. CDR3 in DNA: TGTGCCAGCAGCGTTGCGGGGGGATCCACCTACGAGCAGTACTTC. Its protein product is CASSVAGGSTYEQYF. The full variable domain, completed using reference TRBV11-2 and TRBJ2-7, is EAGVAQSPRYKIIEKRQSVAFWCNPISGHATLYWYQQILGQGPKLLIQFQNNGVVDDSQLPKDRFSAERLKGVDSTLKIQPAKLEDSAVYLCASSVAGGSTYEQYFGPGTRLTVT.

V and J are TRBV14 and TRBJ2-1; 8 bases fit TRBD1. Trimming took 3 bases from V and 3 from J; bases not matched to a gene: 10. The germline CDR1 and CDR2 sequences are SGHDN and FVKESK. This CDR3 contains 17 residues. For the CDR3, the DNA is TGTGCCAGCAGCCAGGAGACAGGGGCAGGGGGCTACAATGAGCAGTTCTTC. The encoded protein is CASSQETGAGGYNEQFF.

The chain links TRBV7-3 to TRBJ2-7, with 7 bases fitting TRBD2. This CDR3 is 15 amino acids long. Looked up from germline, CDR1 is SGHTA and CDR2 is FQGTGA. V shed 1 base, J shed 2 bases, and the junction held 5 bases outside the gene matches. The CDR3 nucleotides read TGTGCCAGCAGCTTAAAAGCGGGGCGCACCTACGAGCAGTACTTC. Translation: CASSLKAGRTYEQYF.

The rearrangement joins TRBV18 to TRBJ2-7; a possible D gene is TRBD2 (6 bases). The CDR3 has 13 amino acids. V was pared by 9 bases and J by 2 bases, with 14 bases between. Germline lookup yields CDR1 KGHSH and CDR2 LQKENI. The CDR3 coding sequence is TGTGCCAGAGTTTCCGGGGAGGCCTACGAGCAGTACTTC. This codes for CARVSGEAYEQYF.

The J gene is TRBJ1-1, the V gene TRBV27, with 7 positions matching TRBD1. The V and J ends lost 9 bases and 1 base, in that order; junction bases with no gene match: 8. CDR1 and CDR2 (germline): MNHEY, SMNVEV (reference sequence). CDR3 length equals 14 residues. CDR3 loop: CASQLNRGNTEAFF. The CDR3 bases are TGTGCCAGTCAGCTTAACAGGGGGAACACTGAAGCTTTCTTT.

The CDR3 region is CASRWGGNRDSNQPQHF. The CDR3, as DNA: TGTGCCAGCAGGTGGGGGGGAAATCGGGATAGCAATCAGCCCCAGCATTTT. This chain joins TRBV27 and TRBJ1-5, with D possibly being TRBD1 (5 bases). The CDR3 is made up of 17 amino acids. With 6 bases removed from V and 0 bases from J, the gap between germline ends came to 18 bases. CDR1 and CDR2 (germline): MNHEY, SMNVEV (reference sequence).

V gene TRBV6-1 combines with J gene TRBJ2-3, with 9 positions matching TRBD2. CDR3 length equals 15 residues. Germline trimming cut 5 bases from V and 3 bases from J; bases unmatched to any gene: 6. Germline V gene sequence: CDR1 MNHNS, CDR2 SASEGT. CDR3 region: CASSISGRTTDTQYF. The CDR3 DNA follows: TGTGCCAGCAGTATTAGCGGGAGAACGACAGATACGCAGTATTTT.

This clone was recorded once. The chain combines TRBV11-2 with TRBJ2-1; maybe TRBD2 (6 bases). Germline-derived CDR1 and CDR2 are SGHAT and FQNNGV. V lost 5 bases and J 3 bases, leaving 23 bases between the germline ends. The CDR3 is made up of 18 amino acids. CDR3: CASSARRGLGEIYNEQFF. CDR3 DNA sequence: TGTGCCAGCAGCGCAAGGCGGGGACTTGGCGAGATCTACAATGAGCAGTTCTTC.

The chain is built from TRBV27 and TRBJ1-1; D call uncertain. The V gene lost 3 bases and the J gene lost 1 base, with 15 bases spanning the gap. Germline V CDR1 and CDR2: MNHEY, SMNVEV (reference sequence). The CDR3 is 16 amino acids. CDR3 residues: CASSFRVGLGNTEAFF. The CDR3 DNA follows: TGTGCCAGCAGTTTTCGGGTTGGGTTGGGGAACACTGAAGCTTTCTTT.

The chain has TRBV16 and TRBJ2-7; D unresolved. CDR3 length: 17 residues. V was trimmed by 0 bases and J by 3 bases, leaving 18 bases between them. Germline CDR1 and CDR2: KGHSY and FQNENV. CDR3 in DNA: TGTGCCAGCAGCCAATCTCCCAAGTGGCAGACGAACTACGAGCAGTACTTC. This codes for CASSQSPKWQTNYEQYF.

The chain uses TRBV29-1 and TRBJ2-1; D is tentatively TRBD1 or TRBD2 (6 bases each). The CDR3 totals 14 residues. Trimming shortened V by 6 bases and J by 0 bases, and 12 bases separated the two germline ends. Germline assignment: CDR1 SQVTM and CDR2 ANQGSEA. The CDR3 nucleotides are TGCAGCGTGGGGGGCTCCACCTCCTACAATGAGCAGTTCTTC. It translates to CSVGGSTSYNEQFF.

This chain links TRBV27 with TRBJ2-7; 10 bases are shared with TRBD2. The length of the CDR3 is 17 residues. Germline CDR1 MNHEY, CDR2 SMNVEV (reference sequence). The V segment lost 1 base and the J segment 6 bases; nucleotides outside the gene matches: 12. The CDR3 is CASSLWPGSGRGGEQYF. CDR3 sequence (DNA): TGTGCCAGCAGTTTATGGCCGGGGAGCGGGAGGGGGGGCGAGCAGTACTTC.

The chain links TRBV4-2 to TRBJ2-1; TRBD2 aligns across 14 bases. The germline V gene encodes CDR1 LGHNA and CDR2 YNFKEQ. The CDR3 runs to 21 residues. Trimming removed 1 base from V and 5 bases from J; junction bases left unmatched: 16. The CDR3 is CASSQGETTDLGLAGDNEQFF. In DNA form, the CDR3 reads TGTGCCAGCAGCCAAGGTGAGACTACAGACCTGGGACTAGCGGGGGACAATGAGCAGTTCTTC.

The V gene is TRBV27, the J gene TRBJ2-1; D could derive from TRBD1 or TRBD2 (5 bases each). CDR3 length equals 16 residues. Trimming left V 7 bases short and J 0 bases short, with 16 bases between. CDR1 and CDR2 (germline): MNHEY, SMNVEV (reference sequence). The CDR3 nucleotides read TGTGCCAGCACCTTGCTTGGGGGTAGCTCCTACAATGAGCAGTTCTTC. It codes for CASTLLGGSSYNEQFF.

The rearrangement links TRBV5-4 to TRBJ2-5; the D is unclear. The CDR3 totals 12 residues. Germline assignment: CDR1 SGHNT and CDR2 YYREEE (reference sequence). Trimming stripped 2 bases from V and 3 bases from J, with 5 bases between. CDR3 in DNA: TGTGCCAGCAGCTTAGACGAAGAGACCCAGTACTTC. This gives the protein CASSLDEETQYF.

The chain uses TRBV13 and TRBJ2-1, with 7 bases matching TRBD2. Losses at the gene ends were 6 bases for V and 0 bases for J; bases not matched to a gene: 11. The CDR3 extends over 17 amino acids. Germline values: CDR1 PRHDT, CDR2 FYEKMQ (reference sequence). The CDR3: CASSPSGGAGSYNEQFF. The CDR3 DNA reads TGTGCCAGCAGTCCGTCGGGGGGAGCCGGCTCCTACAATGAGCAGTTCTTC.

The chain links TRBV4-1 to TRBJ2-5; 9 nucleotides line up with TRBD1. Germline trimming cut 6 bases from V and 4 bases from J; bases unmatched to any gene: 6. The CDR3 length is 14 residues. Per the germline V gene, CDR1 is MGHRA and CDR2 is YSYEKL. CDR3 nucleotide sequence: TGCGCCAGCAGGGGGACAGGGTTGGGAGAGACCCAGTACTTC. Amino acid sequence: CASRGTGLGETQYF.

The V call is TRBV5-1, the J call TRBJ1-6; 7 bases match TRBD1. This CDR3 comprises 16 residues. The V segment lost 0 bases and the J segment 9 bases; nucleotides outside the gene matches: 9. Germline CDR1 and CDR2: SGHRS and YFSETQ. The CDR3, as DNA: TGCGCCAGCAGCTTGGTAGGGGGACAGATATTTTCACCCCTCCACTTT. Its protein product is CASSLVGGQIFSPLHF.

Notes on this clone: Distinct nucleotide sequences in the sample also encode this CDR3. V gene TRBV20-1 combines with J gene TRBJ2-1; no reliable D call. Germline V gene data show CDR1 as DFQATT and CDR2 as SNEGSKA (reference sequence). Deletions cut 5 bases from V and 7 bases from J, with 3 bases between. The CDR3 length is 9 residues. CDR3 sequence (DNA): TGCAGTGCTTCTAATGAGCAGTTCTTC. It translates to CSASNEQFF.

This clone was seen only once. V is TRBV28 and J is TRBJ2-5; possible D gene TRBD1, 6 bases. The CDR3 length is 14 residues. V lost 5 bases, J lost 6 bases, and 16 bases lay in between. CDR1 and CDR2 (germline): MDHEN, SYDVKM. The CDR3 loop is CASSTSSRGKTQYF. Here the CDR3 DNA reads TGTGCCAGCAGTACGTCTTCCAGGGGTAAGACCCAGTACTTC.

In its sample, this clone was seen once. The V call is TRBV10-3, the J call TRBJ1-4; 7 nucleotides agree with TRBD1. Germline assignment: CDR1 ENHRY and CDR2 SYGVKD. The CDR3 runs to 13 residues. J gave up 8 bases and V 6 bases, and 6 bases lay outside the gene matches. The CDR3 sequence: CAISEQGKEKLFF. The CDR3 DNA reads as TGTGCCATCAGCGAACAGGGGAAGGAAAAACTGTTTTTT.

This clone appeared a single time. This chain links TRBV2 with TRBJ2-1, with D unresolved. This CDR3 contains 12 residues. Germline CDR1 reads SNHLY; CDR2 reads FYNNEI. The V gene lost 5 bases and the J gene lost 7 bases, with 9 bases spanning the gap. CDR3 residues: CASSQYPNEQFF. For the CDR3, the DNA is TGTGCCAGCAGTCAATACCCGAATGAGCAGTTCTTC.

V gene TRBV7-9 combines with J gene TRBJ2-5, with D tentatively TRBD1 (5 bases). The germline V gene encodes CDR1 SEHNR and CDR2 FQNEAQ (reference sequence). Between the trimmed V and J ends, which lost 3 bases and 2 bases, there was a span of 10 bases. CDR3 length: 14 residues. CDR3: CASSFLTVQETQYF. In DNA form, the CDR3 reads TGTGCCAGCAGCTTTTTGACAGTTCAAGAGACCCAGTACTTC.

The chain carries TRBV12-5 and TRBJ2-7, with D possibly matching TRBD1 (6 bases). This CDR3 region has 12 residues. Trimming pared 4 bases from V and 3 bases from J, leaving 7 bases between. The germline V gene has CDR1 LGHNT and CDR2 FRNRAP. CDR3 amino acids: CASGSDSYEQYF. Written as DNA, the CDR3 is TGTGCTAGTGGTTCGGACAGCTACGAGCAGTACTTC.

The chain joins TRBV19 to TRBJ2-5, with D perhaps matching TRBD1 (5 bases). Matching the DNA end better, TRBJ2-7 makes the J call doubtful. CDR3 size: 14 residues. Germline-derived CDR1 and CDR2 are LNHDA and SQIVND (reference sequence). The CDR3 region has the DNA TGTGCCAGTAGTATAGCCGGCAGGGTCTACGAGCAGTACTTC. As protein: CASSIAGRVYEQYF.

This chain connects TRBV23-1 to TRBJ1-1; D is ambiguous. TRBV23-1 is classed as an ORF, of uncertain function. The length of the CDR3 is 11 residues. Trimming left V 4 bases short and J 13 bases short, with 13 bases between. The CDR3 is CASSPGGSGFF. The CDR3 nucleotides read TGCGCCAGCAGTCCGGGCGGCTCTGGTTTCTTT.